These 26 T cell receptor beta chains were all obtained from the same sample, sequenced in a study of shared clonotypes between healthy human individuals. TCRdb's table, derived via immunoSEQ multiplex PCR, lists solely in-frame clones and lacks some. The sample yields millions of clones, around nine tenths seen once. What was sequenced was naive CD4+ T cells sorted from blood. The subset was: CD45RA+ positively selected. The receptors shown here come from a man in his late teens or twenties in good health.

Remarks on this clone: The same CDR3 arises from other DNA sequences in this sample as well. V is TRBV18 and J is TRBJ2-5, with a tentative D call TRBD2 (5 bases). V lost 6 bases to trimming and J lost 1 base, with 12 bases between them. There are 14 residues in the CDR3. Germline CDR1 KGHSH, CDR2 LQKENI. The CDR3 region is CASSLGGLQETQYF. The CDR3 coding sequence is TGTGCCAGCTCCCTTGGTGGACTCCAAGAGACCCAGTACTTC.

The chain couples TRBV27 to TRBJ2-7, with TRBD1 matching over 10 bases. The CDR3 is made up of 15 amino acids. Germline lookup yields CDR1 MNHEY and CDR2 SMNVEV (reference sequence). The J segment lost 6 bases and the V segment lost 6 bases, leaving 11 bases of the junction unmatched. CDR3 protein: CASRCRGQGLGEQYF. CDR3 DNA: TGTGCCAGCAGATGCCGGGGACAGGGGTTAGGCGAGCAGTACTTC.

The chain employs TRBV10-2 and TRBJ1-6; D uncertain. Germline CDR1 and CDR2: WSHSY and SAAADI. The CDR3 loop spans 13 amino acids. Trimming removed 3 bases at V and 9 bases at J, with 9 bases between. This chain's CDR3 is CASSERSPSPLHF. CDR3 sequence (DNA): TGCGCCAGCAGTGAAAGGTCCCCTTCACCCCTCCACTTT.

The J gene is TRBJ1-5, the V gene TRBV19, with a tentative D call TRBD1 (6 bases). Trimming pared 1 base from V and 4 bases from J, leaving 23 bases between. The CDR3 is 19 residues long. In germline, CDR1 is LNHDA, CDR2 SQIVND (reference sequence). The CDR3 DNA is TGTGCCAGTAGTATAGGAGTGTCTGGGGGCTGGGGGGCAAATCAGCCCCAGCATTTT. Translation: CASSIGVSGGWGANQPQHF. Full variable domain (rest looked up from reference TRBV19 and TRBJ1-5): DGGITQSPKYLFRKEGQNVTLSCEQNLNHDAMYWYRQDPGQGLRLIYYSQIVNDFQKGDIAEGYSVSREKKESFPLTVTSAQKNPTAFYLCASSIGVSGGWGANQPQHFGDGTRLSIL.

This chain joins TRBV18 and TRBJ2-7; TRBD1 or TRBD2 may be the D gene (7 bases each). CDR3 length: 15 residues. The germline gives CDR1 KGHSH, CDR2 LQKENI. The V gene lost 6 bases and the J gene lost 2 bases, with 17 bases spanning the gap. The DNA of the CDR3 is TGTGCCAGCTCCCCCAGGGGGGGCCTACCCTACGAGCAGTACTTC. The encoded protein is CASSPRGGLPYEQYF. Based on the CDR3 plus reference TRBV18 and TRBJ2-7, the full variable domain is NAGVMQNPRHLVRRRGQEARLRCSPMKGHSHVYWYRQLPEEGLKFMVYLQKENIIDESGMPKERFSAEFPKEGPSILRIQQVVRGDSAAYFCASSPRGGLPYEQYFGPGTRLTVT.

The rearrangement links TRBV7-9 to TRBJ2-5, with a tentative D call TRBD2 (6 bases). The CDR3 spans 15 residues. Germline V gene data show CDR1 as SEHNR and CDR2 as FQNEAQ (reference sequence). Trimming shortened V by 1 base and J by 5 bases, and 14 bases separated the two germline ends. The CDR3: CASSLGYIAGETQYF. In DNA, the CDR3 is TGTGCCAGCAGCTTAGGATATATTGCGGGGGAGACCCAGTACTTC.

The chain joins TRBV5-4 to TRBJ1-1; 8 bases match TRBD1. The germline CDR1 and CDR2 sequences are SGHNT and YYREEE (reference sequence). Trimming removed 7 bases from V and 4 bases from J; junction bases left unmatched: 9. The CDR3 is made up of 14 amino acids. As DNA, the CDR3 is TGTGCCAGCCAACAGGGGGTAGAGGGCACTGAAGCTTTCTTT. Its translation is CASQQGVEGTEAFF.

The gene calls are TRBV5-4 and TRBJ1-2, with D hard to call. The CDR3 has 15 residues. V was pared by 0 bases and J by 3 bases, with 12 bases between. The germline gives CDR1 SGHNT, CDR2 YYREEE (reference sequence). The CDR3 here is CASSLEDTTDYGYTF. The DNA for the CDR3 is TGTGCCAGCAGCTTGGAAGACACAACGGACTATGGCTACACCTTC.

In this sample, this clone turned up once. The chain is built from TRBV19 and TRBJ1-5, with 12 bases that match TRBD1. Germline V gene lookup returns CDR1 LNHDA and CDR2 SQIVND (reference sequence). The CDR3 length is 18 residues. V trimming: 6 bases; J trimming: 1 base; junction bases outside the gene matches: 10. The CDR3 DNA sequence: TGTGCCAGTAGCGGGGGACAGGGGGCAAAGAAGAGCAATCAGCCCCAGCATTTT. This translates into CASSGGQGAKKSNQPQHF.

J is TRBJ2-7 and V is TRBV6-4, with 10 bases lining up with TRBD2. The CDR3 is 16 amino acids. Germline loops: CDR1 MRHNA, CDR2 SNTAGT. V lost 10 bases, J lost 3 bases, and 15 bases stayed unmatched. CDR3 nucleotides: TGTGCCAACACCACTGGACGAGCGGGAGGGGACTACGAGCAGTACTTC. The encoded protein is CANTTGRAGGDYEQYF.

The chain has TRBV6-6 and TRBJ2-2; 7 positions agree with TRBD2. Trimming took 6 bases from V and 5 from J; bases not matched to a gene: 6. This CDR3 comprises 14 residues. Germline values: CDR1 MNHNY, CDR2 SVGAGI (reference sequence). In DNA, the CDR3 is TGTGCCAGCAGCCCGGGACTACGAACCGGGGAGCTGTTTTTT. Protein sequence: CASSPGLRTGELFF.

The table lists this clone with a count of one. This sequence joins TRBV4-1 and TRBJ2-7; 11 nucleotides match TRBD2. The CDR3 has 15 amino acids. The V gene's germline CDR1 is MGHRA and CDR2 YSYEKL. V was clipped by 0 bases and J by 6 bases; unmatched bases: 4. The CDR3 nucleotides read TGCGCCAGCAGCCAAGAGACTAGCGGGAAAAGCGAGCAGTACTTC. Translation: CASSQETSGKSEQYF.

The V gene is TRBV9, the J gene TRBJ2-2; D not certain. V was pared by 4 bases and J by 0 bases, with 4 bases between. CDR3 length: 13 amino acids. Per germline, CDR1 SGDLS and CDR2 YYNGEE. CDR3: CASSHPNTGELFF. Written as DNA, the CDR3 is TGTGCCAGCAGCCACCCGAACACCGGGGAGCTGTTTTTT.

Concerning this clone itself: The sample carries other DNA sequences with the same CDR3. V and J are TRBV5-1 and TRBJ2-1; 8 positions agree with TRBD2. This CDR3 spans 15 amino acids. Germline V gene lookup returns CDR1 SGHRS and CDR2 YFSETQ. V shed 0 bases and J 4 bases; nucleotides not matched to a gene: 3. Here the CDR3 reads CASSLAAGAYNEQFF. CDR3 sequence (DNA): TGCGCCAGCAGCTTGGCAGCGGGGGCTTACAATGAGCAGTTCTTC.

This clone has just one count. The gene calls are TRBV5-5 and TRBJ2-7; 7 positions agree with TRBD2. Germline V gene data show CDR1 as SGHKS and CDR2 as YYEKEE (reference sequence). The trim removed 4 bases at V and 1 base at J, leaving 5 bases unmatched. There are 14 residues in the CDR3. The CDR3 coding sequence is TGTGCCAGCAGCCTACCGGGAGGATCCTACGAGCAGTACTTC. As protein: CASSLPGGSYEQYF.

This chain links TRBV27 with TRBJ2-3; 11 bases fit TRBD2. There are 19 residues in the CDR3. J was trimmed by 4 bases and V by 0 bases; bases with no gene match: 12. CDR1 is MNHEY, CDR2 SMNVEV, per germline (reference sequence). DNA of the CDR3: TGTGCCAGCAGTTTATCATTTCCGTCCGGGACTAGCGGAGCAGATACGCAGTATTTT. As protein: CASSLSFPSGTSGADTQYF.

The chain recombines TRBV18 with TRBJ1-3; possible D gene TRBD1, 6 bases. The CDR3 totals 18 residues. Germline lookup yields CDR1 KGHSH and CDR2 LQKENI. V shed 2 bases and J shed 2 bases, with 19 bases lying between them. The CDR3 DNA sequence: TGTGCCAGCTCACCATTCGGTGGGCCAGGGGCGGCTGGAAACACCATATATTTT. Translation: CASSPFGGPGAAGNTIYF.

DNA of the CDR3: TGTGCCAGCAGCTTCCAAGGACTAGCGGGGACCACAGATACGCAGTATTTT. Its translation is CASSFQGLAGTTDTQYF. The V gene is TRBV5-4, the J gene TRBJ2-3, with 12 positions matching TRBD2. V dropped 2 bases and J dropped 2; count of bases not matched to a gene: 6. The CDR3 is made up of 17 amino acids. Per germline, CDR1 SGHNT and CDR2 YYREEE (reference sequence).

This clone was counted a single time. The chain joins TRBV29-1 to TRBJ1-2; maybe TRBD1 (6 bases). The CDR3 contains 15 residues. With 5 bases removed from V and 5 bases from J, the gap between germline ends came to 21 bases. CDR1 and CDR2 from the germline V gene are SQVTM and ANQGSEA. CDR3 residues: CSVTEPRGISYGYTF. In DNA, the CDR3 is TGCAGCGTTACCGAACCCAGGGGCATCTCATATGGCTACACCTTC.

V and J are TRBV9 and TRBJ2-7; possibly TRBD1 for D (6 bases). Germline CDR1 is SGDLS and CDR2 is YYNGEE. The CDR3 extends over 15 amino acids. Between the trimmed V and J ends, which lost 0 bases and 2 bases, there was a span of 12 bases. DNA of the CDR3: TGTGCCAGCAGCGTAGCGGCAGGGGACCCCTACGAGCAGTACTTC. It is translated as CASSVAAGDPYEQYF.

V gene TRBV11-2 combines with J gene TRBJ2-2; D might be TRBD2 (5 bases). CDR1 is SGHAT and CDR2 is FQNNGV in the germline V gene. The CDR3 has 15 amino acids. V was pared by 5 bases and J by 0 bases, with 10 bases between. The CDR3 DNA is TGTGCCAGCAGCATAACACTAGCGAACACCGGGGAGCTGTTTTTT. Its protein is CASSITLANTGELFF.

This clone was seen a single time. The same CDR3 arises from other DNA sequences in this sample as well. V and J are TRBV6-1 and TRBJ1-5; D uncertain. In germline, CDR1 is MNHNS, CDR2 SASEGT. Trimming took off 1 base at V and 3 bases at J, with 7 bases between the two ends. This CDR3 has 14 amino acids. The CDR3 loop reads CASSEGRVNQPQHF. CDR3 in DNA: TGTGCCAGCAGTGAAGGCAGAGTCAATCAGCCCCAGCATTTT.

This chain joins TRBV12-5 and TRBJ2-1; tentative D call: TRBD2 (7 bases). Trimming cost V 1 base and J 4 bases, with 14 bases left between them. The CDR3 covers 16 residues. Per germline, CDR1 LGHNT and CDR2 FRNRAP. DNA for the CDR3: TGTGCTAGTGGTTTGGGGACGGGGGGCGGATACAATGAGCAGTTCTTC. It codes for CASGLGTGGGYNEQFF.

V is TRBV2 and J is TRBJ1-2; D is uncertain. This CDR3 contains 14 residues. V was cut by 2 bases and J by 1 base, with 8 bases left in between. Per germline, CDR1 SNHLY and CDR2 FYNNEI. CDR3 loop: CASSEMEGNYGYTF. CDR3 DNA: TGTGCCAGCAGTGAAATGGAGGGTAACTATGGCTACACCTTC.

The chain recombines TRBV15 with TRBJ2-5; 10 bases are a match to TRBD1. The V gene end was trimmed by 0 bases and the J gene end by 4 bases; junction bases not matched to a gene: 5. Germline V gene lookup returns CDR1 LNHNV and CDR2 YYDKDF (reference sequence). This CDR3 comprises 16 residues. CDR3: CATSRDGTGALETQYF. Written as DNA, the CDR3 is TGTGCCACCAGCAGAGATGGGACAGGGGCTTTAGAGACCCAGTACTTC. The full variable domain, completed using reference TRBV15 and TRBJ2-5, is DAMVIQNPRYQVTQFGKPVTLSCSQTLNHNVMYWYQQKSSQAPKLLFHYYDKDFNNEADTPDNFQSRRPNTSFCFLDIRSPGLGDTAMYLCATSRDGTGALETQYFGPGTRLLVL.

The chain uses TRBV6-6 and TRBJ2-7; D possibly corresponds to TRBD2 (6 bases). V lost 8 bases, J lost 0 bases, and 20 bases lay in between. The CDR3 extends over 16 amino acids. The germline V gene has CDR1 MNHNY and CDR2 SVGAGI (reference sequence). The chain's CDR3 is CASSNVPGRSSYEQYF. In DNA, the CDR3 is TGTGCCAGCTCCAACGTCCCGGGGAGGAGCTCCTACGAGCAGTACTTC.